These 8 T cell receptor beta chains were all obtained from the same sample, sequenced in a study of regulatory T cells in long-lasting Graves disease. For TCR beta, libraries came from iRepertoire HTBI primers and Arm-PCR of CDR3 regions. From the multiplex PCR reads, TCRdb called clonotypes with MiXCR, one entry per CDR3 protein. The sample contains 650,000 to 700,000 distinct CDR3 sequences, about 32% of which appear only once. Time point described: persistent/refractory GD, antithyroid drugs over 5 years with positive TRAb. The authors made the TCR library using RNA they extracted from PBMCs. Specimen: peripheral blood mononuclear cells (PBMCs), collected when the disease was refractory, from a patient treated with antithyroid drugs. Receptor source: a female donor with Graves disease.

The J gene is TRBJ2-7, the V gene TRBV5-1; 7 positions agree with TRBD1. With 4 bases clipped from V and 3 bases from J, the junction kept 7 bases outside the gene matches. This CDR3 contains 14 residues. CDR1 and CDR2 (germline): SGHRS, YFSETQ. Written as DNA, the CDR3 is TGCGCCAGCAGCGTAGGGGGCCGGGACTACGAGCAGTACTTC. Translating it yields CASSVGGRDYEQYF. The full variable domain, rest sourced from reference TRBV5-1 and TRBJ2-7, is KAGVTQTPRYLIKTRGQQVTLSCSPISGHRSVSWYQQTPGQGLQFLFEYFSETQRNKGNFPGRFSGRQFSNSRSEMNVSTLELGDSALYLCASSVGGRDYEQYFGPGTRLTVT.

In its sample, this clonotype was seen many times. The chain couples TRBV20-1 to TRBJ2-7, with 9 nucleotides matching TRBD1. CDR1 and CDR2 (germline): DFQATT, SNEGSKA (reference sequence). V trimming: 6 bases; J trimming: 6 bases; junction bases outside the gene matches: 6. This CDR3 region has 12 residues. Here the CDR3 reads CSALTGGGEQYF. CDR3 bases: TGCAGTGCACTGACAGGGGGTGGCGAGCAGTACTTC.

The gene calls are TRBV28 and TRBJ2-3; D could derive from TRBD1 or TRBD2 (5 bases each). The CDR3 consists of 17 residues. V lost 5 bases and J 1 base, leaving 19 bases between the germline ends. Germline V lookup: CDR1 MDHEN, CDR2 SYDVKM. The CDR3 bases are TGTGCCAGCAGTCAGGTCGGGACCTTAACCCGCACAGATACGCAGTATTTT. Translation gives CASSQVGTLTRTDTQYF.

This clonotype turned up a few times. The rearrangement uses TRBV12-3 or TRBV12-4 and TRBJ1-4; a weak D match, TRBD1 (6 bases). The CDR3 is 13 amino acids. The V and J ends lost 5 bases and 5 bases respectively, with 9 bases between them. The CDR3 is CASSGQPNEKLFF. The CDR3 region has the DNA TGTGCCAGCAGTGGACAGCCAAATGAAAAACTGTTTTTT.

The table lists this clonotype with a count of one. This chain links TRBV20-1 with TRBJ2-7; 7 positions agree with TRBD2. The CDR3 runs 13 residues. CDR1 and CDR2 from the germline V gene are DFQATT and SNEGSKA (reference sequence). With 5 bases clipped from V and 3 bases from J, the junction kept 7 bases outside the gene matches. This CDR3 is CSAGSGNRYEQYF. CDR3 in DNA: TGCAGTGCTGGAAGCGGGAACCGCTACGAGCAGTACTTC.

The chain recombines TRBV5-1 with TRBJ1-5; D not resolved. This CDR3 is built from 17 residues. CDR1 SGHRS and CDR2 YFSETQ come from the germline V gene. V lost 4 bases and J lost 1, with 18 bases in between. The CDR3 nucleotides are TGCGCCAGCAGCACGGGGTTAGGAGGATCAAGCAATCAGCCCCAGCATTTT. As protein: CASSTGLGGSSNQPQHF.

The gene calls are TRBV11-3 and TRBJ2-2, with 9 nucleotides matching TRBD1. This CDR3 is built from 17 residues. V dropped 1 base and J dropped 1; count of bases not matched to a gene: 4. Germline V gives CDR1 SGHNT, CDR2 YENEEA. This chain's CDR3 is CASSLVLGQGNTGELFF. CDR3 in DNA: TGTGCCAGCAGCTTAGTGCTGGGACAGGGGAACACCGGGGAGCTGTTTTTT.

This clonotype was recorded at least ten times. This chain uses TRBV2 with TRBJ1-3; a weak D match, TRBD1 (5 bases). The V gene's germline CDR1 is SNHLY and CDR2 FYNNEI. This CDR3 comprises 14 residues. V was shortened by 8 bases and J by 0 bases, with 11 bases between the two germline ends. The CDR3 nucleotides are TGTGCCAGCCAACAGGAGAGCTCTGGAAACACCATATATTTT. Residues: CASQQESSGNTIYF.